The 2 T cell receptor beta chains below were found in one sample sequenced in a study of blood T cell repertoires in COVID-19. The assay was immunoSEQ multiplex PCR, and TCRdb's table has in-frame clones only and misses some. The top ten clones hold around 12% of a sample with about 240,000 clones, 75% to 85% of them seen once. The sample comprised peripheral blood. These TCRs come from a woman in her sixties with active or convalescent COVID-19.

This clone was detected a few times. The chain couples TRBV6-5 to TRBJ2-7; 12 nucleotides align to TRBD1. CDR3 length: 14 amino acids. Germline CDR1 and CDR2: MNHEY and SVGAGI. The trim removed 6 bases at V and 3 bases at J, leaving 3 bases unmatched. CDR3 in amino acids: CASRGTGGRYEQYF. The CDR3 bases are TGTGCCAGCAGGGGGACAGGGGGCCGCTACGAGCAGTACTTC.

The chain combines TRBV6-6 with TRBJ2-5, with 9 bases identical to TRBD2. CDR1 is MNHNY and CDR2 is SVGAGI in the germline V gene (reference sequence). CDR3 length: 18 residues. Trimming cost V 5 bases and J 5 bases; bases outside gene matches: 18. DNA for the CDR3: TGTGCCAGCAGTCCCCGGTTAGCGGGGGCCCGTCGTGGGGAGACCCAGTACTTC. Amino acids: CASSPRLAGARRGETQYF.